Sequencing of this T cell receptor beta chain was carried out in a study of T cell responses to AZD1222 COVID-19 vaccine. Study-wide points: Unmutated regions of variants are reportedly targeted by nearly half of spike-specific TCRs.

Clones were read by immunoSEQ multiplex PCR, and TCRdb kept only the in-frame ones, dropping some. The profile shows about 150,000 clones, about nine tenths of them singletons. In regard to this clone: Antigen unknown.

Germline CDR1 SGHTA, CDR2 FQGNSA. Trimming removed 4 bases from V and 4 bases from J, with 11 bases in between. This CDR3 is 14 amino acids long. The sequencing used peripheral blood, collected 28 days after the second AZD1222 dose. This receptor was taken from an adult who received the AZD1222 COVID-19 vaccine. The chain has TRBV7-2 and TRBJ2-1; a weak D match, TRBD1 (6 bases). The CDR3 DNA reads as TGTGCCAGCAGCTCCTTAGGGGGATACAATGAGCAGTTCTTC. Protein product: CASSSLGGYNEQFF. Looking up the rest from reference TRBV7-2 and TRBJ2-1 gives the full variable domain: GAGVSQSPSNKVTEKGKDVELRCDPISGHTALYWYRQSLGQGLEFLIYFQGNSAPDKSGLPSDRFSAERTGGSVSTLTIQRTQQEDSAVYLCASSSLGGYNEQFFGPGTRLTVL.